What follows are 28 T cell receptor beta chains derived from one specimen sequenced in a study of T cell changes during pregnancy in multiple sclerosis. The assay was immunoSEQ multiplex PCR, and TCRdb's table has in-frame clones only and misses some. Here the sample spans nearly 50,000 clones, nearly 95% being singletons. The sample here was CD4+ T cells from peripheral blood mononuclear cells, taken in the first trimester of pregnancy. The receptors were sampled from a female donor with multiple sclerosis, enrolled in a pregnancy study.

The rearrangement joins TRBV13 to TRBJ1-1; D is perhaps TRBD1 (5 bases). The CDR3 totals 16 residues. The germline V gene encodes CDR1 PRHDT and CDR2 FYEKMQ (reference sequence). Trimming removed 4 bases from V and 9 bases from J, with 24 bases in between. This CDR3 reads CASSSAQTAGLGKAFF. CDR3 bases: TGTGCCAGCAGCTCCGCGCAGACAGCCGGGTTGGGTAAAGCTTTCTTT. The full variable domain, with the rest looked up from reference TRBV13 and TRBJ1-1, is AAGVIQSPRHLIKEKRETATLKCYPIPRHDTVYWYQQGPGQDPQFLISFYEKMQSDKGSIPDRFSAQQFSDYHSELNMSSLELGDSALYFCASSSAQTAGLGKAFFGQGTRLTVV.

This chain links TRBV7-9 with TRBJ2-7, with TRBD1 matching 7 bases. V shed 5 bases and J 4 bases; nucleotides not matched to a gene: 8. The CDR3 is 14 amino acids. The germline V gene has CDR1 SEHNR and CDR2 FQNEAQ (reference sequence). For the CDR3, the DNA is TGTGCCAGCAGCCCCAGGGGGAAATTTTACGAGCAGTACTTC. The encoded protein is CASSPRGKFYEQYF. Using reference TRBV7-9 and TRBJ2-7 for the parts outside the CDR3, the full variable domain is DTGVSQNPRHKITKRGQNVTFRCDPISEHNRLYWYRQTLGQGPEFLTYFQNEAQLEKSRLLSDRFSAERPKGSFSTLEIQRTEQGDSAMYLCASSPRGKFYEQYFGPGTRLTVT.

The CDR3 DNA is TGTGCCAGCTCAACCTTGGGGCCGGGAGCTAACTATGGCTACACCTTC. It specifies CASSTLGPGANYGYTF. The chain employs TRBV18 and TRBJ1-2, with D possibly TRBD1 on 5 matching bases. Germline V lookup: CDR1 KGHSH, CDR2 LQKENI. This CDR3 has 16 residues. Deletions cut 5 bases from V and 0 bases from J, with 16 bases between.

This chain uses TRBV5-4 with TRBJ1-2, with 7 bases lining up with TRBD1. The CDR3 has 13 amino acids. V was clipped by 8 bases and J by 6 bases; unmatched bases: 10. Germline CDR1 and CDR2: SGHNT and YYREEE (reference sequence). The CDR3 here is CASYTGVFDGYTF. The CDR3 nucleotides are TGTGCCAGTTATACAGGGGTATTTGATGGCTACACCTTC.

The CDR3 DNA reads TGTGCCAGCAGCTTAGGAGATCAGCCCCAGCATTTT. It encodes CASSLGDQPQHF. The rearrangement links TRBV7-9 to TRBJ1-5; D remains unclear. In germline, CDR1 is SEHNR, CDR2 FQNEAQ (reference sequence). This CDR3 spans 12 amino acids. Trimming pared 1 base from V and 5 bases from J, leaving 3 bases between.

This clone appeared a few times. V gene TRBV6-4 combines with J gene TRBJ2-4, with 8 positions matching TRBD1. The CDR3 spans 17 residues. The V segment lost 6 bases and the J segment 0 bases; nucleotides outside the gene matches: 10. Looked up from germline, CDR1 is MRHNA and CDR2 is SNTAGT. The chain's CDR3 is CASSVQDRALAKNIQYF. The CDR3, as DNA: TGTGCCAGCAGCGTACAGGACAGGGCGCTAGCCAAAAACATTCAGTACTTC.

The CDR3 reads CASSPSYGNTIYF. The CDR3 region has the DNA TGTGCCAGCTCACCTTCTTATGGAAACACCATATATTTT. This rearrangement joins TRBV18 to TRBJ1-3; unclear D gene. Germline CDR1 is KGHSH and CDR2 is LQKENI. V lost 3 bases to trimming and J lost 3 bases, with 6 bases between them. The CDR3 has 13 amino acids.

This chain links TRBV5-1 with TRBJ1-2, with a weak D call TRBD1 (6 bases). V lost 4 bases to trimming and J lost 3 bases, with 10 bases between them. Germline loops: CDR1 SGHRS, CDR2 YFSETQ. The CDR3 spans 13 residues. The CDR3 loop is CASSLYRDYGYTF. CDR3 DNA: TGCGCCAGCAGCCTTTACAGGGACTATGGCTACACCTTC. Based on the CDR3 plus reference TRBV5-1 and TRBJ1-2, the full variable domain is KAGVTQTPRYLIKTRGQQVTLSCSPISGHRSVSWYQQTPGQGLQFLFEYFSETQRNKGNFPGRFSGRQFSNSRSEMNVSTLELGDSALYLCASSLYRDYGYTFGSGTRLTVV.

This chain joins TRBV10-2 and TRBJ1-2; D not resolved. Germline CDR1 and CDR2: WSHSY and SAAADI. CDR3 size: 14 residues. Trimming removed 0 bases from V and 3 bases from J, with 8 bases in between. The CDR3 loop reads CASSESRLYYGYTF. DNA of the CDR3: TGCGCCAGCAGTGAGTCGCGGTTGTACTATGGCTACACCTTC.

The rearrangement joins TRBV4-1 to TRBJ2-7; D unclear. Germline CDR1 is MGHRA and CDR2 is YSYEKL. The CDR3 spans 15 residues. Trimming removed 1 base at V and 4 bases at J, with 14 bases between. The CDR3 region has the DNA TGCGCCAGCAGCCAAGTTCCAGTCATCAATTACGAGCAGTACTTC. Its translation is CASSQVPVINYEQYF.

The V and J genes are TRBV30 and TRBJ2-5; 10 positions agree with TRBD2. V lost 0 bases to trimming and J lost 5 bases; unmatched junction nucleotides: 6. The CDR3 is 15 amino acids. Looked up from germline, CDR1 is GTSNPN and CDR2 is SVGIG (reference sequence). CDR3 residues: CAWSVAGGAYETQYF. CDR3 sequence (DNA): TGTGCCTGGAGTGTAGCGGGGGGGGCGTATGAGACCCAGTACTTC.

V and J are TRBV19 and TRBJ1-5; 7 positions agree with TRBD1. Germline V lookup: CDR1 LNHDA, CDR2 SQIVND (reference sequence). The CDR3 runs to 15 residues. J lost 2 bases, V lost 3 bases, and 4 bases had no gene match. Here the CDR3 DNA reads TGTGCCAGTAGTATGACAGGGAAGGGCAATCAGCCCCAGCATTTT. This codes for CASSMTGKGNQPQHF. The variable domain in full, with the rest retrieved from reference TRBV19 and TRBJ1-5, is DGGITQSPKYLFRKEGQNVTLSCEQNLNHDAMYWYRQDPGQGLRLIYYSQIVNDFQKGDIAEGYSVSREKKESFPLTVTSAQKNPTAFYLCASSMTGKGNQPQHFGDGTRLSIL.

This clone was seen a single time. The chain is built from TRBV27 and TRBJ1-1, with 7 positions matching TRBD1. Looked up from germline, CDR1 is MNHEY and CDR2 is SMNVEV (reference sequence). The CDR3 extends over 17 amino acids. The J segment lost 5 bases and the V segment lost 2 bases, leaving 14 bases of the junction unmatched. Here the CDR3 reads CASSLLMTGSARTEAFF. The CDR3 DNA follows: TGTGCCAGCAGTTTACTCATGACAGGGTCGGCGCGGACTGAAGCTTTCTTT.

This chain connects TRBV5-6 to TRBJ2-3; D may be TRBD2 (5 bases). The CDR3 has 13 residues. The V gene lost 2 bases and the J gene lost 5 bases, with 9 bases spanning the gap. Germline V gives CDR1 SGHDT, CDR2 YYEEEE. CDR3 DNA sequence: TGTGCCAGCAGCTTAGCTCGGGGAGATACGCAGTATTTT. Translated, it gives CASSLARGDTQYF.

This sequence joins TRBV27 and TRBJ2-1; the match to TRBD2 covers 11 bases. This CDR3 region has 15 residues. Trimming cost V 6 bases and J 4 bases; bases outside gene matches: 5. CDR1 MNHEY and CDR2 SMNVEV come from the germline V gene (reference sequence). The CDR3: CASRSSGGAYNEQFF. The DNA for the CDR3 is TGTGCCAGCAGGAGTAGCGGGGGGGCTTACAATGAGCAGTTCTTC.

DNA for the CDR3: TGTGCCATCAGTGAGTCCGGACTCCCAAGCACAGATACGCAGTATTTT. This sequence encodes CAISESGLPSTDTQYF. V is TRBV10-3 and J is TRBJ2-3; TRBD2 might be the D (5 bases). CDR1 is ENHRY and CDR2 is SYGVKD in the germline V gene. There are 16 residues in the CDR3. Trimming removed 0 bases at V and 0 bases at J, with 10 bases between.

V is TRBV7-6 and J is TRBJ2-5; 15 bases line up with TRBD2. Losses at the gene ends were 0 bases for V and 5 bases for J; bases not matched to a gene: 4. The CDR3 contains 17 residues. Per the germline V gene, CDR1 is SGHVS and CDR2 is FNYEAQ. The DNA of the CDR3 is TGTGCCAGCAGCTTAGCAGGGACTAGCGGGGGGACGGAGACCCAGTACTTC. This translates into CASSLAGTSGGTETQYF.

This clone qualifies as medium-sized. The CDR3 reads CASSPRGRTNTEAFF. CDR3 bases: TGCGCCAGCAGCCCCCGTGGGAGGACGAACACTGAAGCTTTCTTT. The genes are TRBV5-1 and TRBJ1-1; D call uncertain. The CDR3 covers 15 residues. Trimming left V 4 bases short and J 1 base short, with 14 bases between. Germline CDR1 is SGHRS and CDR2 is YFSETQ.

This chain links TRBV18 with TRBJ2-3; 11 nucleotides match TRBD2. The V gene's germline CDR1 is KGHSH and CDR2 LQKENI. V gave up 5 bases and J gave up 4 bases; unmatched junction bases: 8. This CDR3 spans 16 amino acids. The CDR3 nucleotides read TGTGCCAGCTCAAGTTGGACTAGCGGGCATGCAGATACGCAGTATTTT. Translation gives CASSSWTSGHADTQYF.

This clone was seen once. V and J are TRBV6-6 and TRBJ2-7, with 8 bases matching TRBD2. Per germline, CDR1 MNHNY and CDR2 SVGAGI (reference sequence). This CDR3 contains 14 residues. V trimming: 6 bases; J trimming: 5 bases; junction bases outside the gene matches: 9. In DNA, the CDR3 is TGTGCCAGCAGACAACTAGCGGCGGGCGACGAGCAGTACTTC. Its protein is CASRQLAAGDEQYF.

The V and J genes are TRBV5-1 and TRBJ2-3; TRBD1 aligns across 7 bases. This CDR3 contains 15 residues. Germline assignment: CDR1 SGHRS and CDR2 YFSETQ. Trimming took 3 bases from V and 4 from J; bases not matched to a gene: 8. CDR3 protein: CASSSATGNPDTQYF. The DNA for the CDR3 is TGCGCCAGCAGCTCAGCGACAGGGAATCCAGATACGCAGTATTTT.

The CDR3 sequence is CASSLSRGVHNEQFF. Here the CDR3 DNA reads TGTGCCAGCAGCTTATCGCGGGGGGTCCACAATGAGCAGTTCTTC. The J gene is TRBJ2-1, the V gene TRBV7-9, with 8 bases lining up with TRBD2. V was clipped by 2 bases and J by 5 bases; unmatched bases: 5. The CDR3 totals 15 residues. From germline, CDR1 is SEHNR and CDR2 FQNEAQ (reference sequence). The full variable domain, completed using reference TRBV7-9 and TRBJ2-1, is DTGVSQNPRHKITKRGQNVTFRCDPISEHNRLYWYRQTLGQGPEFLTYFQNEAQLEKSRLLSDRFSAERPKGSFSTLEIQRTEQGDSAMYLCASSLSRGVHNEQFFGPGTRLTVL.

The rearrangement links TRBV7-6 to TRBJ1-2; D uncertain. The CDR3 totals 18 residues. Germline values: CDR1 SGHVS, CDR2 FNYEAQ. V gave up 9 bases and J gave up 2 bases, with 28 bases separating them. CDR3 bases: TGTGCCAGAAGAGGAGGGTCACACACAACACGGGCGAACTATGGCTACACCTTC. Amino acids: CARRGGSHTTRANYGYTF.

V is TRBV11-2 and J is TRBJ1-3; D is unresolved. Looked up from germline, CDR1 is SGHAT and CDR2 is FQNNGV. The CDR3 loop spans 18 amino acids. Between the trimmed V and J ends, which lost 2 bases and 2 bases, there was a span of 19 bases. The CDR3 DNA reads TGTGCCAGCAGCTTATCACTCGGACTCCCGGACCCTGGAAACACCATATATTTT. Protein sequence: CASSLSLGLPDPGNTIYF.

This chain links TRBV29-1 with TRBJ1-4; the match to TRBD1 covers 7 bases. Looked up from germline, CDR1 is SQVTM and CDR2 is ANQGSEA. V was pared by 4 bases and J by 10 bases, with 3 bases of the junction left unmatched. The CDR3 consists of 11 residues. The CDR3 DNA reads TGCAGCGTTGGACAGGGCGGAAAACTGTTTTTT. Translating gives CSVGQGGKLFF.

The V call is TRBV7-9, the J call TRBJ2-7; weak D call: TRBD1 (6 bases). Germline V gene lookup returns CDR1 SEHNR and CDR2 FQNEAQ (reference sequence). V shed 5 bases and J shed 0 bases, with 20 bases lying between them. The CDR3 totals 17 residues. CDR3: CASSPKPGQLSSYEQYF. CDR3 DNA sequence: TGTGCCAGCAGCCCTAAACCGGGACAACTGAGCTCCTACGAGCAGTACTTC.

CDR3 residues: CASSLVAGYEQYF. Written as DNA, the CDR3 is TGCGCCAGCAGCTTGGTCGCGGGCTACGAGCAGTACTTC. V is TRBV5-1 and J is TRBJ2-7; possible D gene TRBD2, 5 bases. The V end lost 0 bases, the J end lost 3 bases, and 7 bases lay between the germline ends. CDR1 and CDR2 from the germline V gene are SGHRS and YFSETQ. This CDR3 comprises 13 residues. Filled out from reference TRBV5-1 and TRBJ2-7, the complete variable domain reads KAGVTQTPRYLIKTRGQQVTLSCSPISGHRSVSWYQQTPGQGLQFLFEYFSETQRNKGNFPGRFSGRQFSNSRSEMNVSTLELGDSALYLCASSLVAGYEQYFGPGTRLTVT.

The genes are TRBV18 and TRBJ2-1, with 9 bases that match TRBD2. V was pared by 3 bases and J by 0 bases, with 6 bases of the junction left unmatched. The CDR3 is 17 amino acids. Germline V gene lookup returns CDR1 KGHSH and CDR2 LQKENI. CDR3 sequence: CASSPGLALRSYNEQFF. The CDR3 bases are TGTGCCAGCTCACCCGGACTAGCGCTACGCTCCTACAATGAGCAGTTCTTC. Complete variable domain (other parts from reference TRBV18 and TRBJ2-1): NAGVMQNPRHLVRRRGQEARLRCSPMKGHSHVYWYRQLPEEGLKFMVYLQKENIIDESGMPKERFSAEFPKEGPSILRIQQVVRGDSAAYFCASSPGLALRSYNEQFFGPGTRLTVL.